The rows below give T cell receptor beta chains drawn from one sample of a study of molecular identifiers for immune sequencing clone quantification. TCRdb used MiXCR to reprocess the PCR reads, holding one entry per CDR3 protein. The table includes some 88,000 distinct CDR3 sequences, roughly a fifth detected once. Sequenced input: naive CD8+ T cells from blood, with Jurkat cell RNA spiked in. The receptor set was obtained from a human donor in good health. Some libraries in this study had Jurkat cell RNA spiked in. The conserved cysteine and the conserved F or W are not part of the CDR3 here. Each record gives: V gene, CDR3 protein.

TRBV6-2/TRBV6-3	VSSYFEQGRTEAF
TRBV27	ASSQTGLRYEQY
TRBV6-5	ASSYGRGLGNTIY
TRBV25-1	ASSEVGLAGNEQF
TRBV7-9	ASSPPQGGYGYT
TRBV29-1	SVVSGLAYEQY
TRBV12-3/TRBV12-4	ASSLAGKISTDTQY
TRBV5-1	ASSLDEVVSPDTQY
TRBV7-9	ASSPGFTGELF
TRBV6-5	ASSWDRGGDTQY
TRBV29-1	SVEDSLYGYT
TRBV6-2/TRBV6-3	ASSSDNSLPYNEQF
TRBV19	ASSQGSLYTEAF
TRBV5-4	ASSASGSPTDTQY
TRBV19	ASKRRGDQLQH
TRBV27	ASSPGQLNEQF
TRBV7-6	ASSPGISSTDTQY
TRBV15	ATSTSLAEETQY
TRBV5-5	ASSAGQGADTEAF
TRBV6-1	ASSEATYTTICEQY
TRBV30	AWLDGSSYNEQF
TRBV6-6	ASSEGTSGNTIY
TRBV9	ASSTGGVGGEAF
TRBV9	ASSVGTIYNEQF
TRBV28	ASTDDSSYNEQF
TRBV6-2/TRBV6-3	ASSQMFNRDREAF
TRBV6-5	ASSLQGAYEQY
TRBV6-6	ASSLFTGVQF